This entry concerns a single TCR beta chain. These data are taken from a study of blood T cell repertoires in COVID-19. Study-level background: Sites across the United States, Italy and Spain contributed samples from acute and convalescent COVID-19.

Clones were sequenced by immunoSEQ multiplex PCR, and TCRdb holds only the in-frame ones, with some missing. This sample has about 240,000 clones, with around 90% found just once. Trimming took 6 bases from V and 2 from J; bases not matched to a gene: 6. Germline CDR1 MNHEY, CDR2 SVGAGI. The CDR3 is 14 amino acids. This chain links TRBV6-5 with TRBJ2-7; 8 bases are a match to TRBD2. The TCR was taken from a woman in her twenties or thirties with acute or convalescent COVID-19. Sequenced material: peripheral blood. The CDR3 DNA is TGTGCCAGCAGCGGCCGGGGGGGCGCCTACGAGCAGTACTTC. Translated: CASSGRGGAYEQYF.